This TCR beta chain was sequenced during a study of a mutant IDH1 vaccine in newly diagnosed glioma. On the study more broadly: Mean patient age was roughly 43 years; approximately 62% were male and around 40% female. The earlier regimen, radiotherapy, temozolomide, or both, was most often both. Study results and caveats: There were vaccine-induced immune responses in about 92% of the patients.

A remark on this clone: Its antigen is undetermined.

Time point described: baseline, week 1 (first vaccination visit). Treatment here: pre-vaccination baseline after standard-of-care therapy. Donors had new IDH1-mutant astrocytomas of WHO grade 3 or 4 (ATRX-lost). Data came from immunoSEQ multiplex PCR; TCRdb stores just in-frame clones and leaves some out. The table has about 98,000 clones, about 87% seen once; the top ten hold approximately 0.58%. The CDR3 is 18 residues long. Germline CDR1 LNHDA, CDR2 SQIVND (reference sequence). V shed 7 bases and J shed 0 bases, with 21 bases lying between them. The specimen comprised PBMCs, sampled from a glioma patient treated with radiotherapy, temozolomide or both. This sequence was found in a woman between 45 and 65 years old with glioma. The rearrangement joins TRBV19 to TRBJ2-2, with D possibly being TRBD1 or TRBD2 (5 bases each). For the CDR3, the DNA is TGTGCCAGTATTCTGATGGGGGTCAAGTTCGCGAACACCGGGGAGCTGTTTTTT. It codes for CASILMGVKFANTGELFF.